The 10 T cell receptor beta chains below come from one sample, sequenced in a study of shared clonotypes between healthy human individuals. Measured with immunoSEQ multiplex PCR; TCRdb has only the in-frame clones, and not every one. The table includes approximately 2.1 million clones, more than 80% detected once. The source material was naive CD4+ T cells from PBMCs. Subset noted: CD45RA+ positively selected. The source of these receptors is a man aged 18 to 30 in good health. Some clones in this sample may be carry-over from other donors' samples.

The V gene is TRBV7-3, the J gene TRBJ2-6; 8 nucleotides align to TRBD1. The CDR3 consists of 16 residues. Germline values: CDR1 SGHTA, CDR2 FQGTGA. Trimming at V came to 5 bases and at J to 3 bases, leaving 6 bases not matched to a gene. This CDR3 reads CASSLQGARGANVLTF. The CDR3, as DNA: TGTGCCAGCAGCCTCCAGGGGGCGCGTGGGGCCAACGTCCTGACTTTC.

V gene TRBV27 combines with J gene TRBJ2-2; TRBD2 is a possible D gene (5 bases). Trimming shortened V by 4 bases and J by 4 bases, and 16 bases separated the two germline ends. This CDR3 is 16 amino acids long. CDR1 MNHEY and CDR2 SMNVEV come from the germline V gene (reference sequence). CDR3 DNA sequence: TGTGCCAGCAGTTCCGCCGTGAGGGTTAGCACCGGGGAGCTGTTTTTT. Translating gives CASSSAVRVSTGELFF.

V gene TRBV18 combines with J gene TRBJ1-2; tentatively, D is TRBD1 (6 bases). The germline gives CDR1 KGHSH, CDR2 LQKENI. The CDR3 covers 13 residues. V lost 0 bases to trimming and J lost 6 bases, with 8 bases between them. The CDR3 DNA reads TGTGCCAGCTCACCACCGGCAGGGGATGGCTACACCTTC. Encoded protein: CASSPPAGDGYTF.

The genes are TRBV28 and TRBJ2-3; D gene uncertain. V lost 5 bases, J lost 6 bases, and 27 bases lay in between. Germline V gene data show CDR1 as MDHEN and CDR2 as SYDVKM. The CDR3 extends over 18 amino acids. CDR3: CASSQWVLRQNLGDTQYF. DNA for the CDR3: TGTGCCAGCAGTCAATGGGTCCTTCGTCAGAATCTGGGGGATACGCAGTATTTT. Full variable domain (remainder filled in from reference TRBV28 and TRBJ2-3): DVKVTQSSRYLVKRTGEKVFLECVQDMDHENMFWYRQDPGLGLRLIYFSYDVKMKEKGDIPEGYSVSREKKERFSLILESASTNQTSMYLCASSQWVLRQNLGDTQYFGPGTRLTVL.

V gene TRBV5-1 combines with J gene TRBJ1-2; perhaps TRBD1 as D (5 bases). V was trimmed by 4 bases and J by 8 bases, leaving 21 bases between them. The CDR3 spans 15 residues. Germline V gene lookup returns CDR1 SGHRS and CDR2 YFSETQ. The CDR3 nucleotides read TGCGCCAGCAGCCCTGGGACGGCAACATCTGGAGGCTACACCTTC. Protein: CASSPGTATSGGYTF.

V and J are TRBV28 and TRBJ1-2, with 9 positions matching TRBD1. The ends lost 8 bases at V and 8 bases at J; junction bases unmatched: 9. Germline V gene lookup returns CDR1 MDHEN and CDR2 SYDVKM. The CDR3 covers 13 residues. The CDR3 bases are TGTGCCAGCCTCGCCGGGACAGGGTACGGCTACACCTTC. Its translation: CASLAGTGYGYTF.

This clone was counted once. The sample carries other DNA sequences with the same CDR3. V gene TRBV11-2 combines with J gene TRBJ1-5, with 7 positions matching TRBD1. Germline CDR1 and CDR2: SGHAT and FQNNGV. J gave up 3 bases and V 1 base, and 3 bases lay outside the gene matches. This CDR3 contains 15 residues. CDR3 coding DNA: TGTGCCAGCAGCTTAGGACAGGGCGACAATCAGCCCCAGCATTTT. Translated: CASSLGQGDNQPQHF. The full variable domain, completed using reference TRBV11-2 and TRBJ1-5, is EAGVAQSPRYKIIEKRQSVAFWCNPISGHATLYWYQQILGQGPKLLIQFQNNGVVDDSQLPKDRFSAERLKGVDSTLKIQPAKLEDSAVYLCASSLGQGDNQPQHFGDGTRLSIL.

The chain couples TRBV6-5 to TRBJ2-3; D remains ambiguous. V was trimmed by 5 bases and J by 9 bases, leaving 18 bases between them. CDR1 and CDR2 from the germline V gene are MNHEY and SVGAGI. This CDR3 has 14 amino acids. CDR3 coding DNA: TGTGCCAGCAGTGCCCTAGAAAGGAGTGACACGCAGTATTTT. It yields the protein CASSALERSDTQYF.

The gene calls are TRBV28 and TRBJ1-1; D uncertain. This CDR3 contains 14 residues. Trimming took 2 bases from V and 1 from J, leaving 8 bases between them. From germline, CDR1 is MDHEN and CDR2 SYDVKM. Written as DNA, the CDR3 is TGTGCCAGCAGTTTAATCGGCGGGAACACTGAAGCTTTCTTT. Its translation: CASSLIGGNTEAFF.

This sequence joins TRBV5-1 and TRBJ1-1, with a tentative D call TRBD1 (5 bases). The CDR3 has 14 residues. V shed 0 bases and J shed 4 bases, with 10 bases lying between them. The germline CDR1 and CDR2 sequences are SGHRS and YFSETQ. In DNA, the CDR3 is TGCGCCAGCAGCTTGGAGGGGATCCTCACTGAAGCTTTCTTT. This translates into CASSLEGILTEAFF.